These T cell receptor beta chains were read from a single sample in a study of blood T cell repertoires in COVID-19. Here immunoSEQ multiplex PCR was the method, and the copy in TCRdb shows in-frame clones only, minus some. The table lists about 70,000 clones, 65% to 90% of them singletons. Specimen: peripheral blood. Source of these receptors: a man older than 75 with acute or convalescent COVID-19. Both conserved end residues are part of each CDR3. D genes are given only for firm matches. Part of the rows lack a size; the others show once, few, many or a class for expanded clones.

d_call	clone_size	v_call	j_call	cdr3_length	cdr3_aa	cdr3_nt
TRBD1	-	TRBV25-1	TRBJ2-1	17	CASSDGTGLRVYNEQFF	TGTGCCAGCAGTGACGGGACAGGGTTGAGAGTGTACAATGAGCAGTTCTTC
TRBD2	-	TRBV6-6	TRBJ2-5	18	CASSPSPIIAGVGETQYF	TGTGCCAGCAGTCCGAGTCCCATCATAGCGGGAGTAGGTGAGACCCAGTACTTC
TRBD2	-	TRBV9	TRBJ2-1	16	CASSVAISGRYNEQFF	TGTGCCAGCAGCGTAGCGATTAGCGGGAGGTACAATGAGCAGTTCTTC
-	-	TRBV19	TRBJ2-5	14	CASSLHHLAETQYF	TGTGCCAGTAGTCTCCACCACCTCGCGGAGACCCAGTACTTC
TRBD1	-	TRBV5-4	TRBJ1-6	14	CASSPGGQNSPLHF	TGTGCCAGCAGCCCCGGGGGACAGAATTCACCCCTCCACTTT
TRBD1	once	TRBV6-5	TRBJ1-3	14	CASSSGQVGNTIYF	TGTGCCAGCAGTTCGGGACAGGTCGGAAACACCATATATTTT
TRBD2	few	TRBV2	TRBJ2-5	13	CASRGTSRETQYF	TGTGCCAGCAGGGGGACTAGCCGAGAGACCCAGTACTTC
TRBD1	-	TRBV19	TRBJ1-4	17	CASSTRDRGLEDEKLFF	TGTGCCAGTAGTACACGGGACAGGGGGCTAGAAGATGAAAAACTGTTTTTT
-	-	TRBV18	TRBJ1-2	16	CASSPPGRTGDYGYTF	TGTGCCAGCTCACCACCCGGGCGCACCGGGGACTATGGCTACACCTTC
-	-	TRBV28	TRBJ1-6	15	CASTSGPVYNSPLHF	TGTGCCAGCACCTCAGGCCCCGTATATAATTCACCCCTCCACTTT
-	-	TRBV21-1	TRBJ2-2	19	CASSISRLAGGTRSGELFF	TGTGCCAGCAGCATCAGTAGGCTAGCGGGGGGAACACGCTCCGGGGAGCTGTTTTTT
TRBD1	few	TRBV11-2	TRBJ1-2	13	CASSRQGNHGYTF	TGTGCCAGCAGCCGACAGGGAAACCATGGCTACACCTTC
TRBD2	-	TRBV12-3/TRBV12-4	TRBJ2-1	12	CASSFRSGSMFF	TGTGCCAGCAGTTTTAGGAGCGGGAGTATGTTCTTC
TRBD1	-	TRBV5-6	TRBJ1-6	15	CASSRDPGQNSPLHF	TGTGCCAGCAGCCGGGACCCGGGACAGAATTCACCCCTCCACTTT
-	-	TRBV5-1	TRBJ2-7	17	CASSLYIADTGSYEQYF	TGCGCCAGCAGCTTGTACATCGCGGACACGGGCTCCTACGAGCAGTACTTC
-	-	TRBV24-1	TRBJ2-1	14	CATSAGGPYNEQFF	TGTGCCACCAGTGCAGGAGGGCCCTACAATGAGCAGTTCTTC
TRBD2	-	TRBV19	TRBJ2-1	17	CASSIGSGRPGRNEQFF	TGTGCCAGTAGTATTGGTAGCGGGAGGCCCGGTCGGAATGAGCAGTTCTTC
-	few	TRBV9	TRBJ1-3	15	CASSIGPTGGNTIYF	TGTGCCAGCAGCATCGGGCCAACGGGAGGAAACACCATATATTTT
-	-	TRBV15	TRBJ2-7	15	CATSRDRGSSYEQYF	TGTGCCACCAGCAGAGATAGGGGCAGCTCCTACGAGCAGTACTTC
TRBD2	-	TRBV13	TRBJ2-7	13	CASSFSGSYEQYF	TGTGCCAGCAGCTTTAGCGGGAGCTACGAGCAGTACTTC
-	-	TRBV9	TRBJ2-3	12	CASSDRPDTQYF	TGTGCCAGCAGCGACAGGCCAGATACGCAGTATTTT
TRBD2	once	TRBV27	TRBJ2-1	16	CASSPGRTSGVNEQFF	TGTGCCAGCAGTCCCGGTAGGACTAGCGGTGTCAATGAGCAGTTCTTC
TRBD2	-	TRBV7-2	TRBJ2-3	17	CASSLSRLAGATDTQYF	TGTGCCAGCAGCTTATCCCGCCTAGCGGGAGCCACAGATACGCAGTATTTT
-	once	TRBV5-8	TRBJ1-2	14	CASSLARRLGGYTF	TGTGCCAGCAGCTTGGCCAGGCGTCTTGGGGGCTACACCTTC
TRBD2	-	TRBV11-2	TRBJ2-7	16	CASRTSGAQRVSEQYF	TGTGCCAGCAGGACTAGCGGCGCCCAACGGGTGTCCGAGCAGTACTTC
TRBD1	-	TRBV24-1	TRBJ1-6	17	CATMPGQGWSYNSPLHF	TGTGCCACCATGCCGGGACAGGGGTGGTCCTATAATTCACCCCTCCACTTT
-	-	TRBV3-1/TRBV3-2	TRBJ1-1	13	CASSQDRRTEAFF	TGTGCCAGCAGCCAAGATCGGAGGACTGAAGCTTTCTTT
-	-	TRBV6-1	TRBJ1-5	15	CASSEAAGQPGPQHF	TGTGCCAGCAGTGAAGCGGCCGGACAGCCCGGGCCCCAGCATTTT
TRBD1	-	TRBV24-1	TRBJ1-2	13	CATSDRTGGGYTF	TGTGCCACCAGTGACAGGACAGGTGGAGGCTACACCTTC
TRBD2	-	TRBV5-1	TRBJ2-1	16	CASSILAGEPMLEQFF	TGCGCCAGCAGCATACTAGCGGGGGAGCCCATGCTTGAGCAGTTCTTC
TRBD1	once	TRBV7-2	TRBJ2-3	15	CASSPRQGATDTQYF	TGTGCCAGCAGCCCCAGACAGGGGGCAACAGATACGCAGTATTTT
TRBD1	-	TRBV24-1	TRBJ1-1	13	CATTGDRGHPAFF	TGTGCCACCACCGGGGACAGGGGTCATCCAGCTTTCTTT
TRBD1	-	TRBV30	TRBJ1-1	15	CACGQGVYMNTEAFF	TGTGCCTGCGGACAGGGGGTATACATGAACACTGAAGCTTTCTTT
-	-	TRBV18	TRBJ1-1	14	CASSPSVGDTEAFF	TGTGCCAGCTCACCTTCGGTCGGGGACACTGAAGCTTTCTTT
-	once	TRBV10-1	TRBJ2-3	15	CASSESRTDTDTQYF	TGCGCCAGCAGTGAGTCTAGGACAGACACAGATACGCAGTATTTT
TRBD1	few	TRBV2	TRBJ2-1	15	CASSRQGGSYNEQFF	TGTGCCAGCAGTCGACAGGGGGGTTCCTACAATGAGCAGTTCTTC
-	-	TRBV11-2	TRBJ1-6	15	CASSLDLDRRSPLHF	TGTGCCAGCAGCTTAGATCTGGATAGGAGGTCACCCCTCCACTTT
-	-	TRBV6-2/TRBV6-3	TRBJ2-3	15	CASSYGFGESDTQYF	TGTGCCAGCAGTTACGGTTTTGGAGAGTCAGATACGCAGTATTTT
-	once	TRBV5-3	TRBJ2-7	18	CARSFSPFTGEASYEQYF	TGTGCCAGAAGCTTTTCGCCCTTTACAGGGGAGGCCTCCTACGAGCAGTACTTC
TRBD1	-	TRBV19	TRBJ1-2	15	CASSLQQGTNYGYTF	TGTGCCAGTAGTCTCCAACAGGGGACTAACTATGGCTACACCTTC